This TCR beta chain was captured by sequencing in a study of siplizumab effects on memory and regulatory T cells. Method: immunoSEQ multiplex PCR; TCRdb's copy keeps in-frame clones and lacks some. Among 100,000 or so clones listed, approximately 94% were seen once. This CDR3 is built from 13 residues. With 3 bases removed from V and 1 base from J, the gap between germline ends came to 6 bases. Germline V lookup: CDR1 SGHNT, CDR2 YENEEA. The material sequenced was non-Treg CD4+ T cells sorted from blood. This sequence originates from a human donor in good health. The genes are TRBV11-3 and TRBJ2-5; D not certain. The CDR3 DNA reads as TGTGCCAGCAGCTTCAACGTCCAAGAGACCCAGTACTTC. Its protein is CASSFNVQETQYF.